The 32 T cell receptor beta chains listed next were all sequenced from one sample in a study of graft-versus-host responses after intestinal transplantation. Sequencing was performed with immunoSEQ multiplex PCR; in TCRdb, only in-frame clones are kept and a portion is missing. The sample contains roughly 80,000 clones, 92% of which appear only once. Sequencing used PBMCs, obtained 98 days after intestinal transplantation. These receptors were taken from a human patient who received an intestinal transplant, so some T cells may come from the graft donor.

J is TRBJ2-5 and V is TRBV14; no clear D. CDR3 length: 12 residues. V was pared by 3 bases and J by 5 bases, with 7 bases between. Looked up from germline, CDR1 is SGHDN and CDR2 is FVKESK. As DNA, the CDR3 is TGTGCCAGCAGCCAGGTGGTGGAGACCCAGTACTTC. Residues: CASSQVVETQYF.

The chain combines TRBV7-9 with TRBJ2-5, with a tentative D call TRBD1 (5 bases). Looked up from germline, CDR1 is SEHNR and CDR2 is FQNEAQ (reference sequence). The CDR3 sequence is 17 residues long. Trimming removed 5 bases at V and 2 bases at J, with 21 bases between. CDR3 in amino acids: CASSGDWTLSPQETQYF. The CDR3 nucleotides read TGTGCCAGCAGCGGGGATTGGACACTATCGCCGCAAGAGACCCAGTACTTC.

The chain links TRBV21-1 to TRBJ2-5; TRBD2 is the table's D call and was not checked against the DNA. TRBV21-1 is noted as a pseudogene. The CDR3 sequence is 15 residues long. The CDR3 region has the DNA TGTGCCAGCAGCAAGCGAGAACTAGTACAAGAGACCCAGTACTTC. Its protein product is CASSKRELVQETQYF.

V usage is TRBV29-1 and J usage is TRBJ2-1, with TRBD2 matching over 11 bases. The CDR3 totals 14 residues. From germline, CDR1 is SQVTM and CDR2 ANQGSEA. With V trimmed by 4 bases and J by 4 bases, 3 bases remained unmatched. The CDR3 spells CSVVSGGGYNEQFF. In DNA form, the CDR3 reads TGCAGCGTTGTTAGCGGGGGGGGATACAATGAGCAGTTCTTC.

This chain joins TRBV29-1 and TRBJ2-5; TRBD2 matches at 9 bases. Unmatched junction bases numbered 7, after V lost 4 bases and J lost 1 base. CDR1 is SQVTM and CDR2 is ANQGSEA in the germline V gene. The CDR3 covers 15 residues. The CDR3 nucleotides read TGCAGCGTTGGTCGATCTAGCGGGGTCCAAGAGACCCAGTACTTC. This encodes CSVGRSSGVQETQYF.

This clone was found once. This sequence joins TRBV28 and TRBJ2-1, with TRBD2 matching over 7 bases. The length of the CDR3 is 12 residues. The trim removed 4 bases at V and 15 bases at J, leaving 9 bases unmatched. CDR1 and CDR2 from the germline V gene are MDHEN and SYDVKM. DNA of the CDR3: TGTGCCAGCAGTTGGGGTGGGAGGGGTTGGTTCTTC. Amino acids: CASSWGGRGWFF.

The chain is built from TRBV2 and TRBJ2-1; unclear D gene. The germline CDR1 and CDR2 sequences are SNHLY and FYNNEI. The CDR3 loop spans 10 amino acids. The germline V and J ends were trimmed by 8 bases and 4 bases, with 3 bases remaining between them. The CDR3 region has the DNA TGTGCCAGCGAATACAATGAGCAGTTCTTC. It codes for CASEYNEQFF.

In this sample, this clone turned up a few times. This chain uses TRBV4-1 with TRBJ2-7; tentatively, D is TRBD2 (6 bases). Trimming shortened V by 4 bases and J by 4 bases, and 14 bases separated the two germline ends. The CDR3 consists of 14 residues. Germline V gene data show CDR1 as MGHRA and CDR2 as YSYEKL. The CDR3 loop is CASSPAGYPYEQYF. CDR3 in DNA: TGCGCCAGCAGCCCGGCGGGGTACCCTTACGAGCAGTACTTC.

This chain links TRBV25-1 with TRBJ1-2; D is possibly TRBD1 (5 bases). V gave up 4 bases and J gave up 2 bases, with 11 bases separating them. The CDR3 is 14 residues long. Germline CDR1 and CDR2: MGHDK and SYGVNS. This CDR3 reads CASSGGLKNYGYTF. The CDR3 bases are TGTGCCAGCAGTGGGGGACTGAAGAACTATGGCTACACCTTC.

The chain uses TRBV9 and TRBJ2-1, with D possibly called TRBD1 or TRBD2 (5 bases each). Looked up from germline, CDR1 is SGDLS and CDR2 is YYNGEE. The CDR3 has 15 amino acids. V was shortened by 3 bases and J by 1 base, with 11 bases between the two germline ends. The CDR3 DNA reads TGTGCCAGCAGCGCGTGGGGGTCTTCCTACAATGAGCAGTTCTTC. Encoded protein: CASSAWGSSYNEQFF.

This chain links TRBV28 with TRBJ1-1, with D tentatively TRBD1 (6 bases). The CDR3 contains 15 residues. From germline, CDR1 is MDHEN and CDR2 SYDVKM. V lost 5 bases, J lost 6 bases, and 19 bases lay in between. The CDR3 is CASSRPGRGASEAFF. CDR3 nucleotide sequence: TGTGCCAGCAGTCGGCCGGGCAGGGGAGCGTCTGAAGCTTTCTTT.

The chain carries TRBV9 and TRBJ2-7, with 9 bases that match TRBD1. Germline loops: CDR1 SGDLS, CDR2 YYNGEE. The trim removed 4 bases at V and 7 bases at J, leaving 9 bases unmatched. CDR3 length: 14 amino acids. The CDR3 loop reads CASSTRTGAGEQYF. The CDR3 DNA follows: TGTGCCAGCAGCACTCGGACAGGGGCGGGAGAGCAGTACTTC.

This chain joins TRBV10-1 and TRBJ2-7; 9 bases agree with TRBD1. This CDR3 has 14 residues. V lost 8 bases and J lost 3; bases outside the gene matches: 8. Germline V gene sequence: CDR1 WNHNN, CDR2 SYGVQD (reference sequence). This CDR3 reads CASSRTGEIYEQYF. Here the CDR3 DNA reads TGCGCCAGCTCCCGGACAGGGGAAATCTACGAGCAGTACTTC.

The chain employs TRBV25-1 and TRBJ2-2; 12 bases are a match to TRBD2. The CDR3 spans 14 residues. Germline values: CDR1 MGHDK, CDR2 SYGVNS. Trimming removed 7 bases from V and 6 bases from J; junction bases left unmatched: 3. Written as DNA, the CDR3 is TGTGCCAGCACAAGGACTAGCGGGGCCGGGGAGCTGTTTTTT. Encoded protein: CASTRTSGAGELFF.

The rearrangement links TRBV6-5 to TRBJ2-2, with D uncertain. The V and J ends lost 10 bases and 1 base respectively, with 10 bases between them. In germline, CDR1 is MNHEY, CDR2 SVGAGI. The CDR3 is made up of 13 amino acids. Here the CDR3 reads CANHDRNTGELFF. In nucleotides, the CDR3 is TGTGCCAACCACGATCGGAACACCGGGGAGCTGTTTTTT.

The chain is built from TRBV28 and TRBJ1-6; D gene uncertain. Germline-derived CDR1 and CDR2 are MDHEN and SYDVKM. The V end was cut by 7 bases, the J end by 10 bases, with 14 bases between. This CDR3 comprises 13 residues. For the CDR3, the DNA is TGTGCCAGCAATTGGCAGGCGGAATCACCCCTCCACTTT. It is translated as CASNWQAESPLHF.

The chain links TRBV4-1 to TRBJ2-3, with 11 bases aligning to TRBD2. J lost 2 bases, V lost 0 bases, and 1 base had no gene match. Germline loops: CDR1 MGHRA, CDR2 YSYEKL. The CDR3 contains 16 residues. The CDR3 region has the DNA TGCGCCAGCAGCCAAGATAGCGGGAGGGCCACAGATACGCAGTATTTT. Its translation is CASSQDSGRATDTQYF.

CDR3 coding DNA: TGTGCCAGCAGCCAATGGGGACAGGGGGGCACTGAAGCTTTCTTT. It yields the protein CASSQWGQGGTEAFF. The J gene is TRBJ1-1, the V gene TRBV16; 11 bases agree with TRBD1. With 1 base clipped from V and 4 bases from J, the junction kept 2 bases outside the gene matches. The CDR3 consists of 15 residues. The V gene's germline CDR1 is KGHSY and CDR2 FQNENV.

The chain combines TRBV2 with TRBJ2-4, with a tentative D call TRBD2 (5 bases). Germline V CDR1 and CDR2: SNHLY, FYNNEI. V gave up 5 bases and J gave up 0 bases, with 11 bases separating them. This CDR3 has 15 residues. CDR3: CASSRTDLAKNIQYF. The CDR3 bases are TGTGCCAGCAGTAGGACTGATTTAGCCAAAAACATTCAGTACTTC. The full variable domain, completed using reference TRBV2 and TRBJ2-4, is EPEVTQTPSHQVTQMGQEVILRCVPISNHLYFYWYRQILGQKVEFLVSFYNNEISEKSEIFDDQFSVERPDGSNFTLKIRSTKLEDSAMYFCASSRTDLAKNIQYFGAGTRLSVL.

The J gene is TRBJ1-2, the V gene TRBV15, with 8 bases identical to TRBD1. The germline V gene has CDR1 LNHNV and CDR2 YYDKDF (reference sequence). The V segment lost 6 bases and the J segment 9 bases; nucleotides outside the gene matches: 9. This CDR3 region has 13 residues. Written as DNA, the CDR3 is TGTGCCACCAGTCCGACAGGGGAAGGCAGCTACACCTTC. The encoded protein is CATSPTGEGSYTF.

This clone appeared a single time. The V call is TRBV19, the J call TRBJ2-7; D may match TRBD1 or TRBD2 (5 bases each). V was cut by 9 bases and J by 2 bases, with 20 bases left in between. CDR3 length: 15 amino acids. The germline V gene has CDR1 LNHDA and CDR2 SQIVND (reference sequence). CDR3 nucleotides: TGTGCCAGGGGGGTAAGGAGCGGTGGCACCTACGAGCAGTACTTC. It is translated as CARGVRSGGTYEQYF.

V and J are TRBV5-4 and TRBJ2-2; the D gene is possibly TRBD1 (6 bases). Germline lookup yields CDR1 SGHNT and CDR2 YYREEE (reference sequence). V lost 3 bases and J lost 6, with 6 bases in between. The CDR3 covers 12 residues. CDR3: CASSWGPGELFF. In DNA form, the CDR3 reads TGTGCCAGCAGCTGGGGGCCCGGGGAGCTGTTTTTT.

The rearrangement uses TRBV7-2 and TRBJ1-1; 9 bases map to TRBD1. CDR3 length: 14 amino acids. CDR1 SGHTA and CDR2 FQGNSA come from the germline V gene. The V and J ends lost 2 bases and 6 bases, in that order; junction bases with no gene match: 4. The CDR3 DNA follows: TGTGCCAGCAGCTTATACAGGGGGCCCGCTGAAGCTTTCTTT. It yields the protein CASSLYRGPAEAFF.

The rearrangement uses TRBV27 and TRBJ2-7; tentatively, D is TRBD2 (7 bases). The ends were cut back, 6 bases at V and 3 bases at J, with 18 bases in the middle. Germline loops: CDR1 MNHEY, CDR2 SMNVEV (reference sequence). This CDR3 region has 15 residues. In DNA, the CDR3 is TGTGCCAGCAGCCGGAGGGGGGGTACCCTCTACGAGCAGTACTTC. This translates into CASSRRGGTLYEQYF.

Remarks on this clone: The same CDR3 can be traced to other DNA sequences in this sample. This chain uses TRBV11-3 with TRBJ1-1, with 10 nucleotides matching TRBD1. This CDR3 spans 15 amino acids. Germline CDR1 and CDR2: SGHNT and YENEEA. The ends lost 5 bases at V and 4 bases at J; junction bases unmatched: 7. CDR3 nucleotide sequence: TGTGCCAGCAGCCTCGACAGGGGGCGATTCACTGAAGCTTTCTTT. This encodes CASSLDRGRFTEAFF.

For the CDR3, the DNA is TGTGCCAGCAGCTCAACAGAGGTTCTGGGAGAGACCCAGTACTTC. Residues: CASSSTEVLGETQYF. The chain combines TRBV7-8 with TRBJ2-5; D remains ambiguous. CDR3 size: 15 residues. Looked up from germline, CDR1 is SGHVS and CDR2 is FQNEAQ. V lost 4 bases to trimming and J lost 4 bases, with 16 bases between them.

The chain employs TRBV6-1 and TRBJ2-2, with unresolved D. The CDR3 loop spans 13 amino acids. Germline values: CDR1 MNHNS, CDR2 SASEGT. V dropped 4 bases and J dropped 4 bases, with 7 bases sitting between them. The CDR3 bases are TGTGCCAGCAGTGCACAGTCCACCGGGGAGCTGTTTTTT. This encodes CASSAQSTGELFF.

The chain recombines TRBV28 with TRBJ1-5, with D unclear. Germline V gene sequence: CDR1 MDHEN, CDR2 SYDVKM. The length of the CDR3 is 15 residues. The V and J ends lost 2 bases and 2 bases respectively, with 10 bases between them. The chain's CDR3 is CASSLAVPGNQPQHF. The CDR3 DNA follows: TGTGCCAGCAGTTTAGCAGTCCCCGGCAATCAGCCCCAGCATTTT.

The CDR3 nucleotides read TGTGCCAGCAGCCAAGATCGGATCGGGACGGTAGGCGAAGAGACCCAGTACTTC. Amino acid sequence: CASSQDRIGTVGEETQYF. The gene calls are TRBV4-2 and TRBJ2-5; either TRBD1 or TRBD2 may fit D (5 bases each). Germline V gives CDR1 LGHNA, CDR2 YNFKEQ. Trimming left V 0 bases short and J 3 bases short, with 20 bases between. The CDR3 length is 18 residues.

This chain uses TRBV14 with TRBJ2-1; TRBD2 matches 14 bases. With V trimmed by 3 bases and J by 6 bases, 4 bases remained unmatched. Germline lookup yields CDR1 SGHDN and CDR2 FVKESK. This CDR3 is 16 amino acids long. The CDR3 sequence: CASSHATSGGGNEQFF. The CDR3 DNA follows: TGTGCCAGCAGCCACGCGACTAGCGGGGGGGGCAATGAGCAGTTCTTC.

The rearrangement uses TRBV19 and TRBJ2-6, with D possibly being TRBD1 (7 bases). The CDR3 is 17 residues long. Germline V gene data show CDR1 as LNHDA and CDR2 as SQIVND (reference sequence). Trimming stripped 4 bases from V and 4 bases from J, with 17 bases between. CDR3 DNA: TGTGCCAGTAGTACCCGACAGGGCGGGGTGGGGGCCAACGTCCTGACTTTC. This gives the protein CASSTRQGGVGANVLTF.

The J gene is TRBJ2-3, the V gene TRBV13; D is perhaps TRBD1 (5 bases). Germline-derived CDR1 and CDR2 are PRHDT and FYEKMQ (reference sequence). Trimming shortened V by 4 bases and J by 1 base, and 15 bases separated the two germline ends. This CDR3 is built from 16 residues. CDR3 protein: CASSSDSLKGTDTQYF. CDR3 DNA: TGTGCCAGCAGCTCAGACAGTTTAAAAGGCACAGATACGCAGTATTTT.